The rows below give T cell receptor beta chains drawn from one sample of a study of identifying expanded T cells in peripheral blood. Libraries were prepared by immunoSEQ multiplex PCR; TCRdb keeps only in-frame clonotypes and omits some of them. This table has some 72,000 clones, 90% appearing once. Sequencing was carried out using blood. Receptors originate from a person aged 18 to 70 in good health. CDR3s include the opening cysteine and the closing phenylalanine or tryptophan. Expanded clones get a size class; other rows say once, few or many, or leave the size out.

V gene,J gene,clone size,CDR3 protein
TRBV18,TRBJ2-5,.,CASSQQETQYF
TRBV7-9,TRBJ2-1,.,CASSTTSGVSYNEQFF
TRBV5-1,TRBJ1-1,.,CASSPGQDTEAFF
TRBV7-2,TRBJ2-7,.,CASSRGPPLAGGLYEQYF
TRBV6-5,TRBJ2-7,.,CASSVRQGPSYEQYF
TRBV18,TRBJ2-5,.,CASSPPSGGSGRAETQYF
TRBV2,TRBJ2-5,once,CASSARTSGSLETQYF
TRBV30,TRBJ2-5,.,CAWSARLQETQYF
TRBV15,TRBJ2-2,once,CATSRDYEGDTGELFF
TRBV7-6,TRBJ1-6,.,CASSPWDRVDSPLHF
TRBV6-5,TRBJ1-4,.,CASSYSGTGTEKLFF
TRBV28,TRBJ1-6,.,CASSSSGVGNSPLHF
TRBV4-1,TRBJ1-3,.,CASSPFEGSSGNTIYF
TRBV4-2,TRBJ2-3,once,CASSQFPGGATDTQYF
TRBV4-1,TRBJ2-3,once,CASRSGGNTDTQYF
TRBV2,TRBJ1-1,.,CASSVKNTEAFF
TRBV28,TRBJ2-3,.,CAIESGRATRYADTQYF
TRBV30,TRBJ1-2,.,CAWRMTGTGGHNTF
TRBV6-1,TRBJ1-1,.,CASIRNTEAFF
TRBV14,TRBJ2-3,.,CASSDRITDTQYF
TRBV4-1,TRBJ2-2,once,CASSLAGELFF
TRBV9,TRBJ2-7,.,CASSVDILSDGEQYF
TRBV28,TRBJ2-3,.,CAANQGGLTDTQYF
TRBV2,TRBJ2-7,.,CASSEESGRRNFEQYF
TRBV6-6,TRBJ1-1,.,CASSYSMANTEAFF
TRBV2,TRBJ2-7,.,CASDRAERPHYEQYF
TRBV11-3,TRBJ2-5,.,CASSEQGGETQYF
TRBV9,.,.,CASSVDGTGGYEQYF
TRBV6-5,TRBJ2-1,.,CASSEWSDEQFF
TRBV6-4,TRBJ2-3,.,CASSAVAGESGDTQYF
TRBV5-1,TRBJ2-3,.,CASSSGGIDDTQYF
TRBV5-4,TRBJ2-7,.,CASSLGGVLAGGYEQYF
TRBV4-1,TRBJ1-5,once,CASSQDLPLVAVNQPQHF
TRBV6-6,TRBJ1-2,.,CASSHIRDSSIYGYTF
TRBV19,TRBJ2-3,.,CASSMLSSGDTQYF
TRBV15,TRBJ1-5,.,CATSPPLGTNSNQPQHF
TRBV27,TRBJ1-6,.,CASSLRDRSSYNSPLHF
TRBV18,TRBJ1-2,.,CASSDLQINYGYTF
TRBV7-9,TRBJ2-5,.,CASSRGSVGADQETQYF
TRBV7-2,TRBJ1-1,.,CASSLRWAGNTEAFF
TRBV25-1,TRBJ2-5,.,CASSDPTSAQETQYF
TRBV7-2,TRBJ2-1,once,CASSLETDNEQFF
TRBV11-3,TRBJ1-2,.,CASRKNRVILGVGGYGYTF
TRBV11-2,TRBJ1-1,.,CASSLMDRLNTEAFF
TRBV4-1,TRBJ1-5,.,CASSQTGTGIRQPQHF
TRBV28,TRBJ1-1,.,CASRSGWANTEAFF
TRBV9,TRBJ2-5,.,CASERGLGETQYF
TRBV5-4,TRBJ1-4,.,CASSSDRDEKLFF
TRBV7-9,TRBJ2-1,.,CASSPTREQFF
TRBV18,TRBJ1-5,few,CASSQQTGQPQHF
TRBV7-2,TRBJ1-3,.,CASSLVTGGSNTIYF
TRBV7-2,TRBJ1-6,.,CASSFPDSGSPLHF
TRBV5-1,TRBJ2-5,.,CASSAGGRGRQETQYF
TRBV10-3,TRBJ2-7,.,CAISDRAVRTYEQYF
TRBV18,TRBJ2-1,.,CASSPGHSSYNEQFF
TRBV19,TRBJ2-5,.,CASSPDRLAGETQYF
TRBV5-1,TRBJ2-5,.,CASTLVGQQETQYF
TRBV5-6,TRBJ2-1,.,CASSLGLNEQFF
TRBV29-1,TRBJ2-1,once,CSVEVVRTSGRPNEQFF